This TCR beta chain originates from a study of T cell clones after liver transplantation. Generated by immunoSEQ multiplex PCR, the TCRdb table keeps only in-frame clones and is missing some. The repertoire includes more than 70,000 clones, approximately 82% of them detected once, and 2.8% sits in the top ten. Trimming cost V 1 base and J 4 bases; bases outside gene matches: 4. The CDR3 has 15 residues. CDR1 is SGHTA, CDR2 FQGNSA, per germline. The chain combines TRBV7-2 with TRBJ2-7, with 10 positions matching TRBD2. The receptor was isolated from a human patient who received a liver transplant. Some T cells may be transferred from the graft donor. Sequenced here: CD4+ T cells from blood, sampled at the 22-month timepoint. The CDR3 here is CASSLEASGSYEQYF. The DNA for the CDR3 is TGTGCCAGCAGCTTAGAAGCTAGCGGGAGTTACGAGCAGTACTTC.